This T cell receptor beta chain emerged from a study of STAT5B mutations in CD4+ large granular lymphocyte leukemia. CDR1 KGHSH and CDR2 LQKENI come from the germline V gene. V lost 0 bases and J lost 2, with 17 bases in between. The CDR3 consists of 17 residues. This clone was recorded a few times. Its antigen is still unknown. The survey-level immunoSEQ assay was used. Measured with immunoSEQ multiplex PCR; TCRdb has only the in-frame clones, and not every one. The repertoire holds 30,000 to 40,000 clones, with about 90% as singletons. General study results and limits: The CD4+ versus CD8+ T-LGLL clonality difference may reflect limited sample size.

Sequenced: CD4+ T cells from blood buffy coats. The TCR sequence derives from a human donor in good health. The chain carries TRBV18 and TRBJ2-7; D gene ambiguous. DNA for the CDR3: TGTGCCAGCTCACCACCGGCAGCTTTCGGTTTTACCTACGAGCAGTACTTC. Translating gives CASSPPAAFGFTYEQYF.